This T cell receptor beta chain was captured in a study of blood T cell repertoires in COVID-19. Across the whole study: There were acute and convalescent COVID-19 samples, and they came from the United States, Italy and Spain.

Profiling relied on immunoSEQ multiplex PCR, and the TCRdb table lists in-frame clones only, not all of them. In the table there are hundreds of thousands of clones, 85% to 90% of which are singletons. This CDR3 region has 15 residues. CDR1 and CDR2 from the germline V gene are MNHEY and SVGAGI. The trim removed 6 bases at V and 0 bases at J, leaving 4 bases unmatched. The Seattle patients, enrolled during active infection, were followed longitudinally. The rearrangement joins TRBV6-5 to TRBJ1-1, with 10 bases lining up with TRBD1. The source is a woman aged 45-59 years with COVID-19, enrolled during active disease. Sequencing input: peripheral blood. The chain's CDR3 is CASSDRGQVNTEAFF. CDR3 nucleotide sequence: TGTGCCAGCAGCGACAGGGGGCAGGTGAACACTGAAGCTTTCTTT.